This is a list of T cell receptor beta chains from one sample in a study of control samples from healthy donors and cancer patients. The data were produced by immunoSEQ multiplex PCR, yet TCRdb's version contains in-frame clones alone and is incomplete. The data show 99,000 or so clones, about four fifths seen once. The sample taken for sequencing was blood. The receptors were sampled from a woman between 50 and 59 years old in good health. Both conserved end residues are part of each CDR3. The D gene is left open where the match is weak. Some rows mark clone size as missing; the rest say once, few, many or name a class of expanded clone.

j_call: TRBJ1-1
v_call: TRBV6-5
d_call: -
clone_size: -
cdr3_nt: TGTGCCAGCAGGCAGGGGAACACTGAAGCTTTCTTT
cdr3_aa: CASRQGNTEAFF

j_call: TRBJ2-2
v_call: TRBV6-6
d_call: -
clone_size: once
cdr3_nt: TGTGCCAGCGGCGATTTAGGACTATACACCGGGGAGCTGTTTTTT
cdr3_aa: CASGDLGLYTGELFF

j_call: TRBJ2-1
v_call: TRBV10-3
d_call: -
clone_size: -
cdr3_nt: TGTGCCATCAGTGAGTTAGTGCAGATGGGTGAGCAGTTCTTC
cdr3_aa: CAISELVQMGEQFF

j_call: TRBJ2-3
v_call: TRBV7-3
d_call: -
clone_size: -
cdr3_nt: TGTGCCAGCAGCCCTAGACTTTCCGGAGATACGCAGTATTTT
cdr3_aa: CASSPRLSGDTQYF

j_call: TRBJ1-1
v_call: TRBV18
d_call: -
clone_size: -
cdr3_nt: TGTGCCAGCTCACCCCCGAGGGCAGCGAACACTGAAGCTTTCTTT
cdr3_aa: CASSPPRAANTEAFF

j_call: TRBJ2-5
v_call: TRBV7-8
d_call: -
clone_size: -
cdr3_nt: TGTGCCAGCAGCTTAGCGGGGGGCCGGGGCGGAGAGACCCAGTACTTC
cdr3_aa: CASSLAGGRGGETQYF

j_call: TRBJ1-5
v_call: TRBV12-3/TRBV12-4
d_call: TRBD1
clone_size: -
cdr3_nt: TGTGCCAGCACCGGGGACAGGAATCAGCCCCAGCATTTT
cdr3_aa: CASTGDRNQPQHF

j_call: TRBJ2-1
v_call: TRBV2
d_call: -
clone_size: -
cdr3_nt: TGTGCCAGCAGTTTTGACCAGGACAATGAGCAGTTCTTC
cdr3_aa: CASSFDQDNEQFF

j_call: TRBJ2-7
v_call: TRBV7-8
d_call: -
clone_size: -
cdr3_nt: TGTGCCAGCAGCCCCAATGGGGACGGAGCCTACGAGCAGTACTTC
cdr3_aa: CASSPNGDGAYEQYF

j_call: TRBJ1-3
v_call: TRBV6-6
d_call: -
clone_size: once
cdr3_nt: TGTGCCACCCTACAGGGTAGTAGCACCATATATTTT
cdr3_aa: CATLQGSSTIYF

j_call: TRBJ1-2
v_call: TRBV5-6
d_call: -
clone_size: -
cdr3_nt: TGTGCCAGCAGCGCCGGACTGTACGGCTACACCTTC
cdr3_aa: CASSAGLYGYTF

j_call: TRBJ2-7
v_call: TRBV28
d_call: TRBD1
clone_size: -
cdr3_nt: TGTGCCAGCAGTTCATGGGACAGGGCCTACGAGCAGTACTTC
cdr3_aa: CASSSWDRAYEQYF

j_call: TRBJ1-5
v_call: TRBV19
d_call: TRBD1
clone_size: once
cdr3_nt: TGTGCCAGTAGTACTCTATTCGGAAAACAGGGGGCGAGACCGCCCCAGCATTTT
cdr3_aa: CASSTLFGKQGARPPQHF

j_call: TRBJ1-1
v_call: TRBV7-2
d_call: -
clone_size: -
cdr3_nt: TGTGCCAGCAGCTTAGTGGTTCAGTCTTACACTGAAGCTTTCTTT
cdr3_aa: CASSLVVQSYTEAFF

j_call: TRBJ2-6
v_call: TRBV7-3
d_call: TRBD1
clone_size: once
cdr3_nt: TGTGCCAGCAGCTTAAGTGGGACAGGGTCGGCTGGGGCCAACGTCCTGACTTTC
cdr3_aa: CASSLSGTGSAGANVLTF

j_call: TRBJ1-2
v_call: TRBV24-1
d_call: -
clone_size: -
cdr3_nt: TGTGCCACCAGTGATATGACAGCCTTCTATGGCTACACCTTC
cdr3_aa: CATSDMTAFYGYTF

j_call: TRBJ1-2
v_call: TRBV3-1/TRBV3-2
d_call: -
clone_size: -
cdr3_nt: TGTGCCAGCAGCCAAGGACAGGTCTCCTATGGCTACACCTTC
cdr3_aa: CASSQGQVSYGYTF

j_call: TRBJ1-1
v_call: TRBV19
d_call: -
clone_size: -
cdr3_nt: TGTGCCAGTAGCCCCCTAAGGGTCGGCCTTGAAGCTTTCTTT
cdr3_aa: CASSPLRVGLEAFF

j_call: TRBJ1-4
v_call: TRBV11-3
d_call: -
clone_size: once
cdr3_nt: TGTGCCAGCAGCCCTGACACCTATAATGAAAAACTGTTTTTT
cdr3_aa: CASSPDTYNEKLFF

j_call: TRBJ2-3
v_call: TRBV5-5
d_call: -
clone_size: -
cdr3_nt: TGTGCCAGCAGCTTGGGACTTTCTAACACAGATACGCAGTATTTT
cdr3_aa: CASSLGLSNTDTQYF

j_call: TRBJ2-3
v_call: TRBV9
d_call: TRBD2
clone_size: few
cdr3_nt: TGTGCCAGCAGCGTAGCCGCGGGAGCGACAGATACGCAGTATTTT
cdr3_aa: CASSVAAGATDTQYF

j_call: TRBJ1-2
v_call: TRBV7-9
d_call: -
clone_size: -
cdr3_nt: TGTGCCAGCAGCCCCTCGAACGCCGGGAGGGGTATAGCTAACTATGGCTACACCTTC
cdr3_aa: CASSPSNAGRGIANYGYTF

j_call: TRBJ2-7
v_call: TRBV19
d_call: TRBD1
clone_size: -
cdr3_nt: TGTGCCAGTAGTCCCGGGACAGCGTCAACCTACGAGCAGTACTTC
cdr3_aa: CASSPGTASTYEQYF

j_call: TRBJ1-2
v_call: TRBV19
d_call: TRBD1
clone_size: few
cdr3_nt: TGTGCCAGTAGTATGTCCACAGGGGGCATCTATGGCTACACCTTC
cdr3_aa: CASSMSTGGIYGYTF

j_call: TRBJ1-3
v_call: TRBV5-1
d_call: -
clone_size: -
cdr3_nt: TGCGCCAGCAGCTTGGGGGCGCCTGACTCTGGAAACACCATATATTTT
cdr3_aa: CASSLGAPDSGNTIYF

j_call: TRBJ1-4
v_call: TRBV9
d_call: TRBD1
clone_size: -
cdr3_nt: TGTGCCAGCCGCAGGGGGCAGGCTAATGAAAAACTGTTTTTT
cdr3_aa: CASRRGQANEKLFF

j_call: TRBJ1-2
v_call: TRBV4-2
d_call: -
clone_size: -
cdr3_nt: TGTGCCAGCAGCCAAGATGGGGTGGGTGGCTACACCTTC
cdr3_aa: CASSQDGVGGYTF

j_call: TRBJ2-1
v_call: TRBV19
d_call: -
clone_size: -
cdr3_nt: TGTGCCAGTAGTCTAAGGAGGGGGCAATACAATGAGCAGTTCTTC
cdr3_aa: CASSLRRGQYNEQFF

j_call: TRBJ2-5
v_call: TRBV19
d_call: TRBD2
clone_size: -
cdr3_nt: TGTGCCAGTAGTAACCTCTTAGCGGGGGGGCAAGAGACCCAGTACTTC
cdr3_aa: CASSNLLAGGQETQYF